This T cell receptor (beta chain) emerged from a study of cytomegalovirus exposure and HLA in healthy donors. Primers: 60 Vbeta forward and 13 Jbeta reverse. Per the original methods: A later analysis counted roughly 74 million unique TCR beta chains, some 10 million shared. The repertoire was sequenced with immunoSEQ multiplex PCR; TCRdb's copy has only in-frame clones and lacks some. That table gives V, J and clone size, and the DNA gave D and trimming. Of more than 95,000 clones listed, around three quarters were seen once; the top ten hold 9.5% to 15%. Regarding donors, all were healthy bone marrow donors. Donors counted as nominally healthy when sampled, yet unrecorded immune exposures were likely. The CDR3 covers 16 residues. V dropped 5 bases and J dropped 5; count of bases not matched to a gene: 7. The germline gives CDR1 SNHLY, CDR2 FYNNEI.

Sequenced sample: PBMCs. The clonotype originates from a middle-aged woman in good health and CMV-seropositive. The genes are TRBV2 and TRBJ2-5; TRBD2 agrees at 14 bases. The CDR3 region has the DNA TGTGCCAGCAGTTCGACTAGCGGGAGGGGATCGGAGACCCAGTACTTC. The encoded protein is CASSSTSGRGSETQYF.